This TCR beta chain was sequenced in a study of T cell repertoires in cytomegalovirus infection. Overall study context: Matching HLA type, along with CMV infection, was indicated by public TCR beta signatures.

The V and J ends lost 1 base and 5 bases, in that order; junction bases with no gene match: 5. This CDR3 has 14 residues. Germline CDR1 is DFQATT and CDR2 is SNEGSKA (reference sequence). TCRdb reprocessed the reads with MiXCR, giving one entry per CDR3 protein. The sample carries fewer than 200,000 distinct CDR3 sequences, roughly 19% recorded once. The chain joins TRBV20-1 to TRBJ2-3; 8 positions match TRBD2. The TCR sequence derives from a human donor in good health (CMV status not recorded). Some clones in this sample may be carry-over from other donors' samples. Material: PBMCs. This CDR3 reads CSARVGRAGDTQYF. DNA for the CDR3: TGCAGTGCTAGAGTCGGGAGGGCCGGAGATACGCAGTATTTT.